This T cell receptor beta chain was captured in a study of OX40 agonist ivuxolimab in advanced cancers. The ends lost 6 bases at V and 0 bases at J; junction bases unmatched: 5. The germline V gene encodes CDR1 SGHTA and CDR2 FQGNSA. The CDR3 totals 14 residues. Assay: immunoSEQ multiplex PCR; the TCRdb copy retains only in-frame clones and omits some. The sample has 45,000 or so clones; around nine tenths are singletons. V is TRBV7-2 and J is TRBJ2-7; the match to TRBD2 covers 7 bases. The sequence was collected from an adult with an advanced solid tumor such as melanoma, head and neck, liver or kidney cancer. This sample comprised CD4+ or CD8+ T cells sorted from blood, obtained in a trial of the OX40 agonist ivuxolimab. Written as DNA, the CDR3 is TGTGCCAGCAGGGACGGGGGGAGCTCCTACGAGCAGTACTTC. It specifies CASRDGGSSYEQYF.